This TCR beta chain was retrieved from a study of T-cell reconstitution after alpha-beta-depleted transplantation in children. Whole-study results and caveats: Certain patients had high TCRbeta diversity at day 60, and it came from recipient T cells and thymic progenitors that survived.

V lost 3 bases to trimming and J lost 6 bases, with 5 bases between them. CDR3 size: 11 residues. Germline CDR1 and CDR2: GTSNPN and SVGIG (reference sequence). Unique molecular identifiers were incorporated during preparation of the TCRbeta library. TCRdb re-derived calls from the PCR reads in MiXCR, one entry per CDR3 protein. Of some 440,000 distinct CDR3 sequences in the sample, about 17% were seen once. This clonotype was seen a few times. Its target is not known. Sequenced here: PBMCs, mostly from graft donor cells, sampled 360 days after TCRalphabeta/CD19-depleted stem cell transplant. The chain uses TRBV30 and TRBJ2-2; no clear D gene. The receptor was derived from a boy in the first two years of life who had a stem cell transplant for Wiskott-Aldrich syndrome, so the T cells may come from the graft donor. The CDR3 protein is CAWRFAGELFF. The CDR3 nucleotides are TGTGCCTGGAGGTTCGCCGGGGAGCTGTTTTTT.